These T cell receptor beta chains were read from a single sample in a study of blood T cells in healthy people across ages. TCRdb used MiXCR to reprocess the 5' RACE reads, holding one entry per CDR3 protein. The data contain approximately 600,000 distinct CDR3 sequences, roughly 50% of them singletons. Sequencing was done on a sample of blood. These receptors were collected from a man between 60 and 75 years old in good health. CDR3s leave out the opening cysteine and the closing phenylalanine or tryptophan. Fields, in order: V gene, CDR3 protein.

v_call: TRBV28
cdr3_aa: ASSLGHRNQPQH

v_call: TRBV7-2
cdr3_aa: ASSSGTGGYNEQY

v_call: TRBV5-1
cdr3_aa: ASTRPGGMDEQF

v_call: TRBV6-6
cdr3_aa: ASSRRTTQETQY

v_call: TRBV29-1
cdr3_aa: SVGQGQAHEQF

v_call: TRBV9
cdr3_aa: ASSPRDRQYNEQF

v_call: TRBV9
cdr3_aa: TSSVIYFVYEQY

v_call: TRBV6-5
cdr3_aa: ASSGTSYNSPLH

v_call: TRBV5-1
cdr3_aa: ASSSGQGAYNEQF

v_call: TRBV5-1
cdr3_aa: ASSGVAGGPNEQF

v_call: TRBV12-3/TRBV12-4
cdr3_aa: ASSFSGPYQETQY

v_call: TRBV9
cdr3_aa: ASSSRPRRDYGYT

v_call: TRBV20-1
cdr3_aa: SARDHRGAKNIQY

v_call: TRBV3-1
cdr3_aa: ASSHSGTNSYEQY

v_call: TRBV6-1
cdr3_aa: ATKTGGPSPLH

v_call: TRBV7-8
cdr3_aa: ASSLVGNREQY

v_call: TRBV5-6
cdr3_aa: ASSKTGREQY

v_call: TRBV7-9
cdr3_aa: ASRQGQNYEQY

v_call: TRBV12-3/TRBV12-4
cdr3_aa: ATRSGQGWNEQF

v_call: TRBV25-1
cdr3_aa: ASSGTGLGTGELF

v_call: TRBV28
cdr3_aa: ASRKGTAKNIQY

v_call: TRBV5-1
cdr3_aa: ASRTGSPSYNEQF

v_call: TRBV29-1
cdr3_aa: SVEIGSGYGYT

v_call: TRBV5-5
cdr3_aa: ASSSQGRFVNYGYT

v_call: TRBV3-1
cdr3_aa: ASTQGADTQY

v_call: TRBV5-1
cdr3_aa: ASSSKRGVSTDTQY

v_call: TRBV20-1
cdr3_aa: SGDRGTYNEQF

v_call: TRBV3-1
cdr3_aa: ASSQEGFTGGNRWEQY

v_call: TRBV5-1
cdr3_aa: ASRPGPESEGYT

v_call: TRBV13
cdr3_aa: ASSLPGGRSYNEQF

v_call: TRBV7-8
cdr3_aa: ASSRSQLLEQY

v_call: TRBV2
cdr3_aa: ASREGSLYNEQF

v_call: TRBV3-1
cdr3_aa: ASSQGVIAKNIQY

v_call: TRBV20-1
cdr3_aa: SARGDSYEQY